These 12 T cell receptor beta chains share one sample of origin, sequenced in a study of shared clonotypes between healthy human individuals. This table comes from immunoSEQ multiplex PCR, and its TCRdb copy is limited to in-frame clones, with some not included. Of approximately 2.5 million clones detected, 80% to 95% appear once; the ten largest clones hold approximately 0.37%. Input material: naive CD4+ T cells from PBMCs. As to subset: CD45RA+ positively selected. The receptors come from a man between 18 and 29 years old in good health. Some clones in this sample may be carry-over from other donors' samples.

V gene TRBV29-1 combines with J gene TRBJ2-1; TRBD2 might be the D (6 bases). Trimming took off 6 bases at V and 0 bases at J, with 15 bases between the two ends. Germline assignment: CDR1 SQVTM and CDR2 ANQGSEA. The CDR3 length is 15 residues. The CDR3 DNA is TGCAGCGTCGTGGGACTCCCCAGCTCCTACAATGAGCAGTTCTTC. Its protein is CSVVGLPSSYNEQFF.

The chain couples TRBV5-1 to TRBJ1-1; D is unresolved. This CDR3 region has 14 residues. Germline loops: CDR1 SGHRS, CDR2 YFSETQ. V lost 1 base and J lost 1, with 8 bases in between. In DNA, the CDR3 is TGCGCCAGCAGCTTGTCAGGATCGAACACTGAAGCTTTCTTT. The encoded protein is CASSLSGSNTEAFF.

The rearrangement links TRBV5-4 to TRBJ1-3; D unclear. This CDR3 has 18 residues. Between the trimmed V and J ends, which lost 0 bases and 1 base, there was a span of 17 bases. Germline V gives CDR1 SGHNT, CDR2 YYREEE (reference sequence). The chain's CDR3 is CASSLGGSLYPSGNTIYF. In nucleotides, the CDR3 is TGTGCCAGCAGCTTGGGCGGGTCTCTCTACCCTTCTGGAAACACCATATATTTT.

The chain combines TRBV6-1 with TRBJ1-5; TRBD1 agrees at 9 bases. V trimming: 3 bases; J trimming: 7 bases; junction bases outside the gene matches: 4. The germline CDR1 and CDR2 sequences are MNHNS and SASEGT. CDR3 length: 14 residues. CDR3 protein: CASSEGTGHQPQHF. CDR3 DNA sequence: TGTGCCAGCAGTGAGGGGACAGGGCACCAGCCCCAGCATTTT.

This clone occurred once. The chain couples TRBV7-9 to TRBJ2-1, with D possibly matching TRBD2 (6 bases). The CDR3 consists of 16 residues. Germline V CDR1 and CDR2: SEHNR, FQNEAQ (reference sequence). V shed 1 base and J shed 5 bases, with 15 bases lying between them. CDR3 region: CASSLVARGKNNEQFF. CDR3 DNA sequence: TGTGCCAGCAGCTTAGTGGCTCGCGGGAAGAACAATGAGCAGTTCTTC.

The J gene is TRBJ2-7, the V gene TRBV14; the D gene could be TRBD1 or TRBD2 (6 bases each). The germline V gene has CDR1 SGHDN and CDR2 FVKESK. The CDR3 covers 17 residues. Deletions cut 1 base from V and 2 bases from J, with 18 bases between. For the CDR3, the DNA is TGTGCCAGCAGCCAAGGAGCGGGCAGGGGAACAACCTACGAGCAGTACTTC. Translating it yields CASSQGAGRGTTYEQYF.

J is TRBJ1-2 and V is TRBV9; TRBD1 might be the D (5 bases). CDR3 length equals 16 residues. Germline lookup yields CDR1 SGDLS and CDR2 YYNGEE. Trimming removed 3 bases from V and 8 bases from J, with 23 bases in between. CDR3 coding DNA: TGTGCCAGCAGCGGCCAATCGGGACGGCCTCCACGCGGCTACACCTTC. Its protein is CASSGQSGRPPRGYTF. The variable domain in full, with the rest retrieved from reference TRBV9 and TRBJ1-2, is DSGVTQTPKHLITATGQRVTLRCSPRSGDLSVYWYQQSLDQGLQFLIQYYNGEERAKGNILERFSAQQFPDLHSELNLSSLELGDSALYFCASSGQSGRPPRGYTFGSGTRLTVV.

The chain carries TRBV6-5 and TRBJ1-6; D call uncertain. Trimming pared 6 bases from V and 7 bases from J, leaving 13 bases between. Germline assignment: CDR1 MNHEY and CDR2 SVGAGI. The CDR3 runs to 14 residues. CDR3 in DNA: TGTGCCAGCAGCCCCTCGAGGCAGAATTCACCCCTCCACTTT. Protein sequence: CASSPSRQNSPLHF.

CDR3 region: CASNIIGGVTEAFF. The CDR3 DNA sequence: TGTGCCAGCAACATAATAGGGGGGGTTACTGAAGCTTTCTTT. The chain joins TRBV5-4 to TRBJ1-1; D is possibly TRBD1 (6 bases). From germline, CDR1 is SGHNT and CDR2 YYREEE (reference sequence). V lost 6 bases and J 5 bases, leaving 17 bases between the germline ends. This CDR3 region has 14 residues. The full variable domain, its missing parts supplied by reference TRBV5-4 and TRBJ1-1, is ETGVTQSPTHLIKTRGQQVTLRCSSQSGHNTVSWYQQALGQGPQFIFQYYREEENGRGNFPPRFSGLQFPNYSSELNVNALELDDSALYLCASNIIGGVTEAFFGQGTRLTVV.

A single count supports this clone. The V and J genes are TRBV10-3 and TRBJ2-3, with 7 nucleotides matching TRBD1. The length of the CDR3 is 15 residues. V lost 6 bases and J lost 0; bases outside the gene matches: 6. Germline CDR1 reads ENHRY; CDR2 reads SYGVKD. CDR3 nucleotides: TGTGCCATCAGCGGGACAGTTGATAGCACAGATACGCAGTATTTT. Translating gives CAISGTVDSTDTQYF.

V usage is TRBV7-6 and J usage is TRBJ1-3, with 7 bases aligning to TRBD1. Germline loops: CDR1 SGHVS, CDR2 FNYEAQ. The CDR3 runs to 16 residues. Trimming removed 5 bases from V and 2 bases from J; junction bases left unmatched: 9. This CDR3 reads CASSKTGVSTGNTIYF. The CDR3 nucleotides read TGTGCCAGCAGCAAAACAGGGGTCTCCACTGGAAACACCATATATTTT.

The gene calls are TRBV5-6 and TRBJ2-7, with D tentatively TRBD2 (5 bases). Germline lookup yields CDR1 SGHDT and CDR2 YYEEEE. The V end lost 0 bases, the J end lost 6 bases, and 10 bases lay between the germline ends. The CDR3 consists of 13 residues. CDR3 protein: CASSLGERFEQYF. The CDR3 DNA is TGTGCCAGCAGCTTGGGCGAGCGGTTCGAGCAGTACTTC.